This TCR beta chain was obtained from a study of shared clonotypes between healthy human individuals. General observations from the study: Sampling included only blood; tissue repertoires likely differ.

A note on this clone: What it binds is not known.

This table comes from immunoSEQ multiplex PCR, and its TCRdb copy is limited to in-frame clones, with some not included. Counted here are 850,000 to 1,200,000 clones, approximately 76% occurring once; the ten biggest clones make up about 1.5%. The CDR3 is 13 residues long. The V and J ends lost 8 bases and 4 bases respectively, with 14 bases between them. CDR1 is SGHRS, CDR2 YFSETQ, per germline. The chain is built from TRBV5-1 and TRBJ2-3, with D maybe TRBD2 (5 bases). Sequenced sample: memory CD4+ T cells sorted from blood. Sample subset: CD45RA-negative fraction. The TCR was taken from a man between 18 and 29 years old in good health. DNA for the CDR3: TGCGCCAGTTACGCAGGAGGTGCAGATACGCAGTATTTT. This codes for CASYAGGADTQYF.